The 32 T cell receptor beta chains below come from one sample, sequenced in a study of glioma-infiltrating T cells after dendritic cell vaccination. Sequencing was performed with immunoSEQ multiplex PCR; in TCRdb, only in-frame clones are kept and a portion is missing. Seen here are under 100,000 clones, 85% to 90% observed once, and the top ten hold about 3.2%. Material: blood, obtained before dendritic cell vaccination. These receptors came from a human donor with glioblastoma.

This chain links TRBV5-4 with TRBJ2-3, with 7 bases identical to TRBD2. V lost 1 base to trimming and J lost 1 base; unmatched junction nucleotides: 3. CDR1 is SGHNT, CDR2 YYREEE, per germline (reference sequence). This CDR3 is 15 amino acids long. As DNA, the CDR3 is TGTGCCAGCAGCTTGACGGGAGGACGCACAGATACGCAGTATTTT. Translation: CASSLTGGRTDTQYF.

V gene TRBV6-5 combines with J gene TRBJ2-2, with D possibly TRBD1 on 5 matching bases. Trimming removed 1 base from V and 0 bases from J, with 6 bases in between. The CDR3 spans 15 residues. Per the germline V gene, CDR1 is MNHEY and CDR2 is SVGAGI. In nucleotides, the CDR3 is TGTGCCAGCAGTTACTGGGGCACGAACACCGGGGAGCTGTTTTTT. Translation: CASSYWGTNTGELFF.

CDR3 bases: TGTGCCAGCAGCCTTAGCGCAAGCTCCTACAATGAGCAGTTCTTC. Its translation is CASSLSASSYNEQFF. The gene calls are TRBV7-2 and TRBJ2-1, with D perhaps matching TRBD2 (5 bases). Germline V CDR1 and CDR2: SGHTA, FQGNSA. Trimming removed 5 bases from V and 0 bases from J, with 11 bases in between. The CDR3 consists of 15 residues.

A word on this clone: Other DNA variants within this sample encode the same CDR3. The chain joins TRBV5-1 to TRBJ2-1, with D possibly TRBD2 on 5 matching bases. The germline CDR1 and CDR2 sequences are SGHRS and YFSETQ. This CDR3 has 13 residues. V lost 4 bases, J lost 4 bases, and 9 bases lay in between. The CDR3 DNA sequence: TGCGCCAGCAGCCCGGACTCTTACAATGAGCAGTTCTTC. This translates into CASSPDSYNEQFF. The full variable domain, in which reference TRBV5-1 and TRBJ2-1 provide the parts outside the CDR3, is KAGVTQTPRYLIKTRGQQVTLSCSPISGHRSVSWYQQTPGQGLQFLFEYFSETQRNKGNFPGRFSGRQFSNSRSEMNVSTLELGDSALYLCASSPDSYNEQFFGPGTRLTVL.

The chain joins TRBV5-1 to TRBJ2-7; 13 bases are shared with TRBD2. V trimming: 4 bases; J trimming: 2 bases; junction bases outside the gene matches: 6. This CDR3 comprises 16 residues. Germline assignment: CDR1 SGHRS and CDR2 YFSETQ. The CDR3 sequence: CASSELAGGPTYEQYF. Written as DNA, the CDR3 is TGCGCCAGCAGCGAACTAGCGGGGGGGCCGACCTACGAGCAGTACTTC.

In this sample, this clone turned up a few times. This sample also contains other DNA sequences that code for the same CDR3. The V gene is TRBV6-5, the J gene TRBJ1-6; no firm D call. Between the trimmed V and J ends, which lost 2 bases and 5 bases, there was a span of 7 bases. The CDR3 covers 14 residues. Germline V gene lookup returns CDR1 MNHEY and CDR2 SVGAGI. CDR3 sequence (DNA): TGTGCCAGCAGTTACGGGCTGCATAATTCACCCCTCCACTTT. The encoded protein is CASSYGLHNSPLHF.

The chain carries TRBV27 and TRBJ2-5; D unclear. This CDR3 has 14 amino acids. Trimming cost V 6 bases and J 5 bases, with 16 bases left between them. Germline CDR1 is MNHEY and CDR2 is SMNVEV (reference sequence). In DNA, the CDR3 is TGTGCCAGCAGCTTGACGGAGAATGACGAGACCCAGTACTTC. Protein sequence: CASSLTENDETQYF.

This clone was observed a few times. The chain employs TRBV4-1 and TRBJ2-6; possibly TRBD2 for D (6 bases). In germline, CDR1 is MGHRA, CDR2 YSYEKL. Trimming pared 1 base from V and 1 base from J, leaving 8 bases between. This CDR3 has 16 amino acids. Here the CDR3 DNA reads TGCGCCAGCAGCCAAGGTCGGGGGTCTGGGGCCAACGTCCTGACTTTC. Protein: CASSQGRGSGANVLTF.

The chain uses TRBV18 and TRBJ2-1, with D perhaps TRBD2 (5 bases). This CDR3 is built from 14 residues. Germline CDR1 and CDR2: KGHSH and LQKENI. V dropped 4 bases and J dropped 4 bases, with 11 bases sitting between them. CDR3 nucleotide sequence: TGTGCCAGCTCACTCTCGACTATTTACAATGAGCAGTTCTTC. It specifies CASSLSTIYNEQFF.

Comments on this clone: The junction differs from germline at one of its ends, possibly a read error. The J gene is TRBJ2-7, the V gene TRBV6-5; D is unclear. CDR1 and CDR2 (germline): MNHEY, SVGAGI. CDR3 length: 14 residues. CDR3 sequence: CAGSYSAVTYEQYF. In nucleotides, the CDR3 is TGTGCCGGCAGTTACTCGGCAGTCACCTACGAGCAGTACTTC.

This chain joins TRBV15 and TRBJ2-1, with 11 bases lining up with TRBD1. The CDR3 contains 15 residues. V was pared by 0 bases and J by 9 bases, with 4 bases of the junction left unmatched. Germline V gives CDR1 LNHNV, CDR2 YYDKDF (reference sequence). This CDR3 is CATSREGQGEGEQFF. The CDR3 DNA sequence: TGTGCCACCAGCAGAGAGGGACAGGGGGAGGGTGAGCAGTTCTTC.

This clone was counted only a few times. The chain has TRBV5-4 and TRBJ2-7, with TRBD1 matching over 9 bases. The CDR3 contains 13 residues. The J segment lost 6 bases and the V segment lost 3 bases, leaving 4 bases of the junction unmatched. The germline CDR1 and CDR2 sequences are SGHNT and YYREEE (reference sequence). CDR3 nucleotide sequence: TGTGCCAGCAGCTATGGGACAGGGCCCGAGCAGTACTTC. Protein sequence: CASSYGTGPEQYF. Full variable domain (missing parts from reference TRBV5-4 and TRBJ2-7): ETGVTQSPTHLIKTRGQQVTLRCSSQSGHNTVSWYQQALGQGPQFIFQYYREEENGRGNFPPRFSGLQFPNYSSELNVNALELDDSALYLCASSYGTGPEQYFGPGTRLTVT.

The genes are TRBV5-1 and TRBJ2-3; the match to TRBD2 covers 11 bases. Trimming took 0 bases from V and 4 from J; bases not matched to a gene: 4. This CDR3 contains 16 residues. CDR1 and CDR2 from the germline V gene are SGHRS and YFSETQ. The CDR3 protein is CASSLDGSGGADTQYF. The CDR3 DNA reads TGCGCCAGCAGCTTGGATGGTAGCGGGGGGGCAGATACGCAGTATTTT. Drawing the rest from reference TRBV5-1 and TRBJ2-3, the complete variable domain is KAGVTQTPRYLIKTRGQQVTLSCSPISGHRSVSWYQQTPGQGLQFLFEYFSETQRNKGNFPGRFSGRQFSNSRSEMNVSTLELGDSALYLCASSLDGSGGADTQYFGPGTRLTVL.

V is TRBV5-1 and J is TRBJ2-7, with D maybe TRBD1 (5 bases). This CDR3 comprises 13 residues. Germline assignment: CDR1 SGHRS and CDR2 YFSETQ. The ends were cut back, 0 bases at V and 7 bases at J, with 11 bases in the middle. CDR3: CASSLDGATEQYF. The CDR3 region has the DNA TGCGCCAGCAGCTTGGATGGGGCCACGGAGCAGTACTTC.

This chain connects TRBV28 to TRBJ1-1, with D maybe TRBD1 (6 bases). The CDR3 consists of 15 residues. The V end lost 2 bases, the J end lost 4 bases, and 14 bases lay between the germline ends. Per germline, CDR1 MDHEN and CDR2 SYDVKM. The CDR3 DNA reads as TGTGCCAGCAGTTTACTGAGCCAGGGGAGCACTGAAGCTTTCTTT. Translation: CASSLLSQGSTEAFF.

This sequence joins TRBV27 and TRBJ1-5; D perhaps matches TRBD1 (5 bases). The CDR3 totals 14 residues. Germline CDR1 is MNHEY and CDR2 is SMNVEV (reference sequence). Trimming took off 2 bases at V and 2 bases at J, with 7 bases between the two ends. CDR3 residues: CASSLQGRNQPQHF. The CDR3 bases are TGTGCCAGCAGTTTACAGGGTCGCAATCAGCCCCAGCATTTT.

This chain joins TRBV9 and TRBJ2-2, with 9 bases that match TRBD2. CDR1 and CDR2 (germline): SGDLS, YYNGEE. Losses at the gene ends were 4 bases for V and 4 bases for J; bases not matched to a gene: 8. The CDR3 runs to 16 residues. The CDR3 spells CASSRGGGPTTGELFF. CDR3 DNA: TGTGCCAGCAGCCGCGGGGGGGGCCCTACCACCGGGGAGCTGTTTTTT.

The chain links TRBV11-2 to TRBJ1-2, with 7 bases that match TRBD1. The V and J ends lost 5 bases and 7 bases, in that order; junction bases with no gene match: 4. This CDR3 is 12 amino acids long. Germline V gene lookup returns CDR1 SGHAT and CDR2 FQNNGV. CDR3 amino acids: CASSRQGRGYTF. CDR3 nucleotide sequence: TGTGCCAGCAGCCGACAGGGCCGTGGCTACACCTTC.

This clone was picked up a small number of times. The chain has TRBV6-4 and TRBJ2-5; tentatively, D is TRBD2 (5 bases). The V gene's germline CDR1 is MRHNA and CDR2 SNTAGT. There are 15 residues in the CDR3. Trimming took 4 bases from V and 1 from J, leaving 13 bases between them. The CDR3 DNA reads TGTGCCAGCAGTGCCGGGAATTCCCCCCAAGAGACCCAGTACTTC. Protein sequence: CASSAGNSPQETQYF.

This clone occurred once. The chain recombines TRBV7-6 with TRBJ1-4; TRBD1 might be the D (6 bases). The length of the CDR3 is 15 residues. Germline-derived CDR1 and CDR2 are SGHVS and FNYEAQ. V lost 5 bases and J 5 bases, leaving 15 bases between the germline ends. DNA of the CDR3: TGTGCCAGCAGCATTTCGACAGGATCGAATGAAAAACTGTTTTTT. As protein: CASSISTGSNEKLFF.

A word on this clone: This sample includes further DNA sequences coding for the same CDR3. V and J are TRBV27 and TRBJ1-2; D not certain. Germline lookup yields CDR1 MNHEY and CDR2 SMNVEV (reference sequence). Trimming stripped 3 bases from V and 4 bases from J, with 9 bases between. The length of the CDR3 is 13 residues. The CDR3 coding sequence is TGTGCCAGCAGTTTGCGAGGCGGCTATGGCTACACCTTC. Translation gives CASSLRGGYGYTF.

The chain combines TRBV7-8 with TRBJ2-7, with 13 bases lining up with TRBD2. Trimming removed 5 bases from V and 5 bases from J; junction bases left unmatched: 6. Germline V gene data show CDR1 as SGHVS and CDR2 as FQNEAQ. The CDR3 extends over 15 amino acids. The CDR3 loop is CASSLRLAGGDEQYF. The CDR3 DNA follows: TGTGCCAGCAGCCTCAGACTAGCGGGAGGTGACGAGCAGTACTTC.

V usage is TRBV27 and J usage is TRBJ2-1, with TRBD1 identical over 8 bases. Germline V gives CDR1 MNHEY, CDR2 SMNVEV (reference sequence). Trimming removed 7 bases from V and 5 bases from J; junction bases left unmatched: 7. The CDR3 consists of 14 residues. This CDR3 is CASNHRGDDNEQFF. For the CDR3, the DNA is TGTGCCAGCAACCACAGGGGGGACGACAATGAGCAGTTCTTC.

The V and J genes are TRBV7-6 and TRBJ2-7; D is possibly TRBD1 (5 bases). V was trimmed by 1 base and J by 1 base, leaving 11 bases between them. Germline values: CDR1 SGHVS, CDR2 FNYEAQ. CDR3 length: 15 amino acids. The CDR3 region has the DNA TGTGCCAGCAGCTTAGGGCAGGGCGAATCCTACGAGCAGTACTTC. This gives the protein CASSLGQGESYEQYF.

The chain combines TRBV12-5 with TRBJ2-1, with TRBD1 as a possible D gene (6 bases). Germline V gene lookup returns CDR1 LGHNT and CDR2 FRNRAP. There are 16 residues in the CDR3. Between the trimmed V and J ends, which lost 2 bases and 5 bases, there was a span of 16 bases. CDR3 protein: CASGLSHGQIHNEQFF. The CDR3 DNA reads as TGTGCTAGTGGTTTGTCTCACGGACAGATCCACAATGAGCAGTTCTTC. Supplemented by reference TRBV12-5 and TRBJ2-1, the full variable domain reads DARVTQTPRHKVTEMGQEVTMRCQPILGHNTVFWYRQTMMQGLELLAYFRNRAPLDDSGMPKDRFSAEMPDATLATLKIQPSEPRDSAVYFCASGLSHGQIHNEQFFGPGTRLTVL.

The genes are TRBV30 and TRBJ2-5, with 7 bases matching TRBD2. The J call may not be correct, given that the DNA end is closer to TRBJ2-7. This CDR3 has 12 amino acids. CDR1 and CDR2 (germline): GTSNPN, SVGIG (reference sequence). The CDR3 region is CAWTSGTYEQYF. The DNA for the CDR3 is TGTGCCTGGACTAGCGGAACCTACGAGCAGTACTTC.

This clone was detected a few times. The rearrangement uses TRBV7-2 and TRBJ1-3; the D is unclear. CDR3 length: 15 amino acids. V lost 6 bases and J lost 0, with 12 bases in between. Germline CDR1 reads SGHTA; CDR2 reads FQGNSA. The CDR3 bases are TGTGCCAGCAGACCACGTGGGAGCTCTGGAAACACCATATATTTT. Encoded protein: CASRPRGSSGNTIYF.

The V call is TRBV11-2, the J call TRBJ2-4, with 10 bases lining up with TRBD2. The CDR3 is made up of 17 amino acids. J was trimmed by 1 base and V by 5 bases; bases with no gene match: 8. Germline V gene lookup returns CDR1 SGHAT and CDR2 FQNNGV. CDR3 nucleotide sequence: TGTGCCAGCAGCAAATGGAGCGGGGGGGCTGCCAAAAACATTCAGTACTTC. This sequence encodes CASSKWSGGAAKNIQYF.

This clone has just a few counts. This chain links TRBV6-1 with TRBJ1-1, with D possibly matching TRBD1 (6 bases). CDR3 length: 15 amino acids. The V end lost 10 bases, the J end lost 0 bases, and 18 bases lay between the germline ends. The germline V gene encodes CDR1 MNHNS and CDR2 SASEGT. The CDR3 coding sequence is TGTGCCATACCAGCAGGGGCCATCATGAACACTGAAGCTTTCTTT. This sequence encodes CAIPAGAIMNTEAFF.

CDR3 DNA sequence: TGTGCCAGCGGACAGGGAGCTGGGACCGGGGAGCTGTTTTTT. It encodes CASGQGAGTGELFF. The V and J genes are TRBV5-4 and TRBJ2-2; 8 positions match TRBD1. The V gene's germline CDR1 is SGHNT and CDR2 YYREEE (reference sequence). Trimming cost V 7 bases and J 5 bases; bases outside gene matches: 7. This CDR3 spans 14 amino acids.

The genes are TRBV7-8 and TRBJ1-5, with 8 bases matching TRBD1. CDR3 length: 14 amino acids. From germline, CDR1 is SGHVS and CDR2 FQNEAQ. Trimming at V came to 5 bases and at J to 5 bases, leaving 5 bases not matched to a gene. DNA for the CDR3: TGTGCCAGCAGCCACACAGGGGGATATCAGCCCCAGCATTTT. This gives the protein CASSHTGGYQPQHF.

The chain uses TRBV7-2 and TRBJ2-1; 7 bases agree with TRBD2. Germline V CDR1 and CDR2: SGHTA, FQGNSA. The CDR3 sequence is 13 residues long. The V and J ends lost 5 bases and 5 bases, in that order; junction bases with no gene match: 3. The CDR3 region has the DNA TGTGCCAGCAGCCCCGGGAGGAACAATGAGCAGTTCTTC. Encoded protein: CASSPGRNNEQFF.